This T cell receptor (beta chain) was documented in a study of CD8 T cells in ankylosing spondylitis. Study-wide results and caveats: Within ankylosing spondylitis blood, a TCR beta motif made up of fewer than ten highly homologous variants appeared to be characteristic.

TCRdb itself ran the 5' RACE reads through MiXCR, one entry per CDR3 protein. The sample has 200,000 to 250,000 distinct CDR3 sequences, around 20% seen once. CDR1 and CDR2 (germline): MDHEN, SYDVKM. The CDR3 extends over 11 amino acids. Note on this clonotype: Its antigen remains unidentified. Its ends do not fully match the called genes, so a read error is possible.

The J gene is TRBJ1-2, the V gene TRBV28; TRBD1 matches at 9 bases. Sequencing input: blood, either unsorted or a sorted T cell fraction (not recorded which). The source of this sequence is a male donor with ankylosing spondylitis. The CDR3 loop is CASSLGDRDYF. CDR3 coding DNA: TGTGCCAGCAGTTTAGGGGACAGGGACTACTTC.